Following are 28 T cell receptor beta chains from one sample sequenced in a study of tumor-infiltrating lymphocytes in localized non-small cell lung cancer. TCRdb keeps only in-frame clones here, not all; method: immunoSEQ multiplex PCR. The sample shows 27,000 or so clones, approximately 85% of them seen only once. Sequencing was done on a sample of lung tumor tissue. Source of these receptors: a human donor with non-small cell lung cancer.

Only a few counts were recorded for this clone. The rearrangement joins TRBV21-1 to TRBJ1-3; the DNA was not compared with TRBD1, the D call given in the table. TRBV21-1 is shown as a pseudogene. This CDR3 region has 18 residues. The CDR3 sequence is CASSKSRSGLVSWNTIYF. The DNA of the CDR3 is TGTGCCAGCAGCAAGTCCCGGTCAGGGTTAGTCTCTTGGAACACCATATATTTT.

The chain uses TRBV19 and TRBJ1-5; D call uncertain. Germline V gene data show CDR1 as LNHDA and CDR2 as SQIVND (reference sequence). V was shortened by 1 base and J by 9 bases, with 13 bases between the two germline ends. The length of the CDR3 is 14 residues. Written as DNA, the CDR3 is TGTGCCAGTAGTATAGTGGGCCCACCGGTGCCCCAGCATTTT. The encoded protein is CASSIVGPPVPQHF.

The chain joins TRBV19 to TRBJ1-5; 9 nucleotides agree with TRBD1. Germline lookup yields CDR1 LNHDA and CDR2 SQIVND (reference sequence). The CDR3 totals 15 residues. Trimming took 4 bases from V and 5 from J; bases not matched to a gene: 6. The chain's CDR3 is CASSSEGQGYQPQHF. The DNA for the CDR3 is TGTGCCAGTAGTAGTGAGGGACAGGGCTATCAGCCCCAGCATTTT. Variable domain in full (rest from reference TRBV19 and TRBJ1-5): DGGITQSPKYLFRKEGQNVTLSCEQNLNHDAMYWYRQDPGQGLRLIYYSQIVNDFQKGDIAEGYSVSREKKESFPLTVTSAQKNPTAFYLCASSSEGQGYQPQHFGDGTRLSIL.

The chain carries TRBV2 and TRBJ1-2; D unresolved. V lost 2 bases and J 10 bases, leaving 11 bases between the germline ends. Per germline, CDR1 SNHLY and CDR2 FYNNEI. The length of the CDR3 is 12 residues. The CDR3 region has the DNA TGTGCCAGCAGTGAACAGAGCCTAGCCTACACCTTC. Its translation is CASSEQSLAYTF.

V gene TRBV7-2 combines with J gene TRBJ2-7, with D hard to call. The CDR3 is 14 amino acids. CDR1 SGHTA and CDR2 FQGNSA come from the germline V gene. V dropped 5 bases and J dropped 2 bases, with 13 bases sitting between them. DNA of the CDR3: TGTGCCAGCAGCCCGGACGGTGGGGCCTACGAGCAGTACTTC. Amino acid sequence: CASSPDGGAYEQYF.

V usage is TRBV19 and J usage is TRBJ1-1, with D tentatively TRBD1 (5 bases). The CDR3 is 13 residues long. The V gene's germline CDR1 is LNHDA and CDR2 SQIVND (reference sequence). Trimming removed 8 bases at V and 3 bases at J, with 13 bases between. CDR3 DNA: TGTGCCAGTTCCCAGGGAGGGGACACTGAAGCTTTCTTT. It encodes CASSQGGDTEAFF. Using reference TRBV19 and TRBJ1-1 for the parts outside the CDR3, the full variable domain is DGGITQSPKYLFRKEGQNVTLSCEQNLNHDAMYWYRQDPGQGLRLIYYSQIVNDFQKGDIAEGYSVSREKKESFPLTVTSAQKNPTAFYLCASSQGGDTEAFFGQGTRLTVV.

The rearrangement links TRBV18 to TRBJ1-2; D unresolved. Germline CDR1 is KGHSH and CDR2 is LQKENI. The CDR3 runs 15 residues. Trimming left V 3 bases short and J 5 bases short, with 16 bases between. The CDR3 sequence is CASSPLNDQTYGYTF. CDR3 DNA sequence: TGTGCCAGCTCACCGCTCAACGACCAGACTTATGGCTACACCTTC. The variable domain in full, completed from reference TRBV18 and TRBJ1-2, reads NAGVMQNPRHLVRRRGQEARLRCSPMKGHSHVYWYRQLPEEGLKFMVYLQKENIIDESGMPKERFSAEFPKEGPSILRIQQVVRGDSAAYFCASSPLNDQTYGYTFGSGTRLTVV.

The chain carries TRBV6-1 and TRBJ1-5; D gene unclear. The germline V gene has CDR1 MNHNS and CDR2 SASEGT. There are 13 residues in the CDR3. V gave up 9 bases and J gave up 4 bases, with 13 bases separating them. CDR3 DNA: TGTGCCAGTACTAACAGTGGGAATCAGCCCCAGCATTTT. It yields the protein CASTNSGNQPQHF.

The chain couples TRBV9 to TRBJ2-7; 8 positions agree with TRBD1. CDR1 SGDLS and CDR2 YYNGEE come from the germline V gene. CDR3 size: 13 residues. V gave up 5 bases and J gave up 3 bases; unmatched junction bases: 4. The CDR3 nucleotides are TGTGCCAGCAGTGCCGGGACAGGCTACGAGCAGTACTTC. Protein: CASSAGTGYEQYF. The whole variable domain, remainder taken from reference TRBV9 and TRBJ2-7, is DSGVTQTPKHLITATGQRVTLRCSPRSGDLSVYWYQQSLDQGLQFLIQYYNGEERAKGNILERFSAQQFPDLHSELNLSSLELGDSALYFCASSAGTGYEQYFGPGTRLTVT.

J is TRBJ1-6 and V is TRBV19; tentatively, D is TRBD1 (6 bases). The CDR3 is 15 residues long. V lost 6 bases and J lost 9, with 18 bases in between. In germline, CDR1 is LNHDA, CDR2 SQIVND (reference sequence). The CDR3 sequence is CASSLNRAVSSPLHF. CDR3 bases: TGTGCCAGTAGCCTCAACAGGGCCGTAAGTTCACCCCTCCACTTT.

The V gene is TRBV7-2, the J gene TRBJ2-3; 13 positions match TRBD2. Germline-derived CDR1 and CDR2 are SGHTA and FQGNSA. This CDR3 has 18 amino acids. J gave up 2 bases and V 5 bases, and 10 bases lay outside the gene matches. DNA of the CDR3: TGTGCCAGCAGCACCCGACTAGCGGGGGGCTATGTCACAGATACGCAGTATTTT. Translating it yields CASSTRLAGGYVTDTQYF.

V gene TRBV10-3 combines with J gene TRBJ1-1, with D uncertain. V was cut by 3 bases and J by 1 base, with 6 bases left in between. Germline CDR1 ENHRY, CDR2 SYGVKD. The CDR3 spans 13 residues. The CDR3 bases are TGTGCCATCAGTGAAGGGAAGAACACTGAAGCTTTCTTT. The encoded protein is CAISEGKNTEAFF.

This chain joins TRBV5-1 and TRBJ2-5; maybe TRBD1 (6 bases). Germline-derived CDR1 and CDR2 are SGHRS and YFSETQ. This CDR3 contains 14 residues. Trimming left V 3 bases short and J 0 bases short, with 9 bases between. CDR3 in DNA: TGCGCCAGCAGCTCCGGGACACACCAAGAGACCCAGTACTTC. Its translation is CASSSGTHQETQYF.

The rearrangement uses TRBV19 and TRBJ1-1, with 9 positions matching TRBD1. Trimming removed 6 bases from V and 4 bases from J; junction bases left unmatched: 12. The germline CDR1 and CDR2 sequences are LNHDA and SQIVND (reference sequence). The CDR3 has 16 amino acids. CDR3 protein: CASSAILQGARTEAFF. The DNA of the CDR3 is TGTGCCAGTAGCGCGATTCTACAGGGGGCGCGCACTGAAGCTTTCTTT.

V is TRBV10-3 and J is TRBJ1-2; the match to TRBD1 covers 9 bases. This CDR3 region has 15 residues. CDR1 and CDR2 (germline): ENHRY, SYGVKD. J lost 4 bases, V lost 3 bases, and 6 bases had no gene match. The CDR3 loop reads CAISDRTGVGYGYTF. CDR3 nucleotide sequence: TGTGCCATCAGTGACCGGACAGGGGTGGGCTATGGCTACACCTTC.

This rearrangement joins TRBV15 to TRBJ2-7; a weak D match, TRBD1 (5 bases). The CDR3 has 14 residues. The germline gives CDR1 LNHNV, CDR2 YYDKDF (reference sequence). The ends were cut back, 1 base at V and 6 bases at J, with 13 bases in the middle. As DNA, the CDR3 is TGTGCCACCAGCAGAGTCGGGCAGGGCTCCGAGCAGTACTTC. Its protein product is CATSRVGQGSEQYF.

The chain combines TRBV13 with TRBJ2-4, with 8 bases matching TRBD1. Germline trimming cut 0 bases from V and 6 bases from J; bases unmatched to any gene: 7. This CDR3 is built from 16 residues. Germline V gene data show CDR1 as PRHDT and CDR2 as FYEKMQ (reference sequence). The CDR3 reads CASSLGGRGRINIQYF. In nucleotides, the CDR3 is TGTGCCAGCAGCTTAGGCGGCAGGGGGCGTATAAACATTCAGTACTTC. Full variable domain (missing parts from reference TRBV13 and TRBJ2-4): AAGVIQSPRHLIKEKRETATLKCYPIPRHDTVYWYQQGPGQDPQFLISFYEKMQSDKGSIPDRFSAQQFSDYHSELNMSSLELGDSALYFCASSLGGRGRINIQYFGAGTRLSVL.

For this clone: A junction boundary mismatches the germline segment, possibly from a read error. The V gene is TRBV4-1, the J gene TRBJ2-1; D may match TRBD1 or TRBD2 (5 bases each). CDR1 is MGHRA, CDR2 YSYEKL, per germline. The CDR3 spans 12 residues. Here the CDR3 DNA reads TGCGCCAGCAGCCAAGAAGTTGGGACCCCGGTCTTC. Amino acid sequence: CASSQEVGTPVF.

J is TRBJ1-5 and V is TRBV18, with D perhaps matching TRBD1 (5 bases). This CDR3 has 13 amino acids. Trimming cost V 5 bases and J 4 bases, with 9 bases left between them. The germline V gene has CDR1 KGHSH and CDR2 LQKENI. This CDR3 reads CASSSDRNQPQHF. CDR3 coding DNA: TGTGCCAGCTCATCCGACAGAAATCAGCCCCAGCATTTT.

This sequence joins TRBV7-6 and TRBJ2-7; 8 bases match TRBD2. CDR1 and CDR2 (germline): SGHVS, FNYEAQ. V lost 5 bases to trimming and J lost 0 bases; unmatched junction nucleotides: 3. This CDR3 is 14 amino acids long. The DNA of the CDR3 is TGTGCCAGCAGCCCGGGAGGGGGCTCCTACGAGCAGTACTTC. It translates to CASSPGGGSYEQYF.

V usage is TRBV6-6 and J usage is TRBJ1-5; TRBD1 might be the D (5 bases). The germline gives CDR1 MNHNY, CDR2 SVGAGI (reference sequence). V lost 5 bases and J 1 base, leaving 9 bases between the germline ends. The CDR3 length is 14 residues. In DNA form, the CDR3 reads TGTGCCAGCAGTCGGAGGGACAGCAATCAGCCCCAGCATTTT. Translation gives CASSRRDSNQPQHF.

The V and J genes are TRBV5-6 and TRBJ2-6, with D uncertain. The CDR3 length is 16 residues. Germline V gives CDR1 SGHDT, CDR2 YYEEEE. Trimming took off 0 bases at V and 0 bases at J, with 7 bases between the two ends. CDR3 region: CASSLVQSSGANVLTF. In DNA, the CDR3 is TGTGCCAGCAGCTTGGTCCAGAGCTCTGGGGCCAACGTCCTGACTTTC.

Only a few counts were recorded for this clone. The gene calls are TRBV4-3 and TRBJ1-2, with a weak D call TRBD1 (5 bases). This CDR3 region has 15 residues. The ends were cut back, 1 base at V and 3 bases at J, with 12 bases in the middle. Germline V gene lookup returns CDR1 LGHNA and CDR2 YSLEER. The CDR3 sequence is CASSQVWDRDYGYTF. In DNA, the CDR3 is TGCGCCAGCAGCCAAGTGTGGGACCGAGACTATGGCTACACCTTC.

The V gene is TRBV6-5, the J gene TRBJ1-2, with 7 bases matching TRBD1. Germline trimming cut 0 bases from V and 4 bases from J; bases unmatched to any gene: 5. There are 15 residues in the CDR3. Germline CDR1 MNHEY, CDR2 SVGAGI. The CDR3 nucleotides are TGTGCCAGCAGTTACTCTAGGGACAGCCCCTATGGCTACACCTTC. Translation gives CASSYSRDSPYGYTF.

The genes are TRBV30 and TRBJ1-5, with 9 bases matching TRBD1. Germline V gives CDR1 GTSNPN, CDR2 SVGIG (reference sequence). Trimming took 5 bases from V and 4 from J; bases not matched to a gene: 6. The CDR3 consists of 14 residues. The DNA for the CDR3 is TGTGCCTGGGGACAGGGGATCGGGAATCAGCCCCAGCATTTT. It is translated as CAWGQGIGNQPQHF. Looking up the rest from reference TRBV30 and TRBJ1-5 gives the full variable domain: SQTIHQWPATLVQPVGSPLSLECTVEGTSNPNLYWYRQAAGRGLQLLFYSVGIGQISSEVPQNLSASRPQDRQFILSSKKLLLSDSGFYLCAWGQGIGNQPQHFGDGTRLSIL.

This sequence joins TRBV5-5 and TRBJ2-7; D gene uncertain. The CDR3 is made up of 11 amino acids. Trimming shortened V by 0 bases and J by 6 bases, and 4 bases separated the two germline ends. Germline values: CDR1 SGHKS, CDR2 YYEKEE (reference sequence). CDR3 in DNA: TGTGCCAGCAGCTTGGGGCCCGAGCAGTACTTC. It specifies CASSLGPEQYF.

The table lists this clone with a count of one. The CDR3 sequence is CASSQDSAGDYGYTF. Here the CDR3 DNA reads TGCGCCAGCAGCCAAGATAGCGCAGGGGATTATGGCTACACCTTC. This sequence joins TRBV4-3 and TRBJ1-2; perhaps TRBD1 as D (6 bases). Germline CDR1 LGHNA, CDR2 YSLEER. V was clipped by 0 bases and J by 5 bases, with 13 bases between them. The CDR3 has 15 residues.

The CDR3 bases are TGCAGCGTTGACGGCCTTGAGGGTGAAAAACTGTTTTTT. This codes for CSVDGLEGEKLFF. This chain joins TRBV29-1 and TRBJ1-4, with D uncertain. Germline values: CDR1 SQVTM, CDR2 ANQGSEA. The CDR3 consists of 13 residues. V shed 3 bases and J shed 7 bases, with 12 bases lying between them.